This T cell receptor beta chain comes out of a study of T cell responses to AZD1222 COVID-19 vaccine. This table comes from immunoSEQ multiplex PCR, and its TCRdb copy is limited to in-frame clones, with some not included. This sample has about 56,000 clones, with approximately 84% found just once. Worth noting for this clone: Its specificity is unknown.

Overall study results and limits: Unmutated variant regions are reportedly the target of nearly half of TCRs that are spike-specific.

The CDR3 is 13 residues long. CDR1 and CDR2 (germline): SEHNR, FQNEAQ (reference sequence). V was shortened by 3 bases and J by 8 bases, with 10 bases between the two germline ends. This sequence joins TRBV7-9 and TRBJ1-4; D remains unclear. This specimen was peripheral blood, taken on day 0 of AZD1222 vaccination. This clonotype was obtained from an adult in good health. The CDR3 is CASSLAGNEKLFF. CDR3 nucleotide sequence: TGTGCCAGCAGCTTGGCGGGTAACGAAAAACTGTTTTTT.